The 24 T cell receptor beta chains below all came from one sample that was sequenced in a study of PD-1 blockade in classical Hodgkin lymphoma. Some clones are missing from TCRdb's copy, which holds only in-frame ones; the method was immunoSEQ multiplex PCR. Among some 65,000 clones listed, 60% to 80% were seen once. All trial patients relapsed after autologous stem cell transplantation. Sample: peripheral blood mononuclear cells (PBMCs), taken before the second cycle of nivolumab. These receptors were taken from a human donor with classical Hodgkin lymphoma.

The V call is TRBV7-3, the J call TRBJ2-7, with D perhaps TRBD1 (6 bases). Germline CDR1 SGHTA, CDR2 FQGTGA. Trimming left V 1 base short and J 3 bases short, with 10 bases between. There are 14 residues in the CDR3. As DNA, the CDR3 is TGTGCCAGCAGCTTAAAGGTCAGGGGCTACGAGCAGTACTTC. Its translation: CASSLKVRGYEQYF. The full variable domain, in which reference TRBV7-3 and TRBJ2-7 provide the parts outside the CDR3, is GAGVSQTPSNKVTEKGKYVELRCDPISGHTALYWYRQSLGQGPEFLIYFQGTGAADDSGLPNDRFFAVRPEGSVSTLKIQRTERGDSAVYLCASSLKVRGYEQYFGPGTRLTVT.

This chain links TRBV28 with TRBJ1-1; D may be TRBD1 (6 bases). Deletions cut 7 bases from V and 1 base from J, with 13 bases between. The CDR3 has 14 residues. CDR1 MDHEN and CDR2 SYDVKM come from the germline V gene. CDR3 amino acids: CASISPGANTEAFF. For the CDR3, the DNA is TGTGCCAGCATTTCCCCAGGGGCGAACACTGAAGCTTTCTTT.

The chain couples TRBV6-6 to TRBJ1-3, with TRBD1 as a possible D gene (6 bases). V lost 10 bases to trimming and J lost 2 bases, with 15 bases between them. Germline V gene sequence: CDR1 MNHNY, CDR2 SVGAGI (reference sequence). This CDR3 is 14 amino acids long. CDR3: CATQGTMTGNTIYF. In DNA form, the CDR3 reads TGTGCCACACAAGGGACAATGACTGGAAACACCATATATTTT.

This clone was recorded a few times. The chain employs TRBV7-9 and TRBJ2-2; the D is unclear. CDR1 and CDR2 from the germline V gene are SEHNR and FQNEAQ (reference sequence). V lost 2 bases, J lost 5 bases, and 12 bases lay in between. CDR3 length equals 15 residues. The CDR3 bases are TGTGCCAGCAGCTTACAGAGAAGTGGGACCGGGGAGCTGTTTTTT. It yields the protein CASSLQRSGTGELFF.

This clone was observed a handful of times. The sample has other DNA sequences that encode this CDR3 too. The V call is TRBV9, the J call TRBJ1-4; D gene uncertain. This CDR3 comprises 14 residues. The germline V and J ends were trimmed by 0 bases and 7 bases, with 10 bases remaining between them. The germline CDR1 and CDR2 sequences are SGDLS and YYNGEE. CDR3 nucleotides: TGTGCCAGCAGCGTAGGAGGAGGGAGTGAAAAACTGTTTTTT. Translating gives CASSVGGGSEKLFF.

The chain employs TRBV6-1 and TRBJ2-1; D ambiguous. Germline V gives CDR1 MNHNS, CDR2 SASEGT. The ends were cut back, 5 bases at V and 5 bases at J, with 13 bases in the middle. The CDR3 is 14 residues long. CDR3 protein: CASSKLLGNNEQFF. In DNA, the CDR3 is TGTGCCAGCAGTAAGCTCCTGGGAAACAATGAGCAGTTCTTC.

This chain joins TRBV15 and TRBJ2-7; D is possibly TRBD2 (6 bases). The CDR3 is 16 residues long. Germline V lookup: CDR1 LNHNV, CDR2 YYDKDF (reference sequence). Deletions cut 0 bases from V and 2 bases from J, with 14 bases between. The CDR3 region is CATSRELGLLAYEQYF. CDR3 nucleotides: TGTGCCACCAGCAGAGAATTGGGACTCCTTGCCTACGAGCAGTACTTC.

The chain links TRBV7-9 to TRBJ1-3; a possible D gene is TRBD1 (6 bases). There are 14 residues in the CDR3. Germline V gene lookup returns CDR1 SEHNR and CDR2 FQNEAQ (reference sequence). V lost 6 bases and J 4 bases, leaving 13 bases between the germline ends. In nucleotides, the CDR3 is TGTGCCAGCAGTTCTCGGGGGCTAGGAAACACCATATATTTT. As protein: CASSSRGLGNTIYF.

V and J are TRBV25-1 and TRBJ1-1; TRBD1 agrees at 8 bases. V was pared by 2 bases and J by 5 bases, with 4 bases of the junction left unmatched. CDR1 and CDR2 from the germline V gene are MGHDK and SYGVNS. CDR3 length: 14 residues. In nucleotides, the CDR3 is TGTGCCAGCAGTGAACAGGGGGCGCAAACTGAAGCTTTCTTT. It translates to CASSEQGAQTEAFF.

In this sample, this clone turned up a few times. The rearrangement joins TRBV6-1 to TRBJ1-1; 7 nucleotides match TRBD1. The CDR3 is 13 residues long. Germline CDR1 MNHNS, CDR2 SASEGT. Trimming took 2 bases from V and 4 from J; bases not matched to a gene: 1. CDR3 nucleotide sequence: TGTGCCAGCAGTGAAACAGGGGTCACTGAAGCTTTCTTT. This sequence encodes CASSETGVTEAFF.

The chain joins TRBV7-2 to TRBJ1-2, with no clear D. Per germline, CDR1 SGHTA and CDR2 FQGNSA. Between the trimmed V and J ends, which lost 2 bases and 8 bases, there was a span of 6 bases. The CDR3 loop spans 11 amino acids. CDR3 in DNA: TGTGCCAGCAGCTTATTTGGGGGCTACACCTTC. Its translation: CASSLFGGYTF. Using reference TRBV7-2 and TRBJ1-2 for the parts outside the CDR3, the full variable domain is GAGVSQSPSNKVTEKGKDVELRCDPISGHTALYWYRQSLGQGLEFLIYFQGNSAPDKSGLPSDRFSAERTGGSVSTLTIQRTQQEDSAVYLCASSLFGGYTFGSGTRLTVV.

This clone was counted a single time. Additional DNA sequences in this sample encode the identical CDR3. The V gene is TRBV6-1, the J gene TRBJ1-5; D remains unclear. The germline CDR1 and CDR2 sequences are MNHNS and SASEGT. Trimming took 3 bases from V and 8 from J, leaving 20 bases between them. This CDR3 spans 16 amino acids. CDR3 loop: CASSDGGSSPVKPQHF. The CDR3, as DNA: TGTGCCAGCAGTGACGGAGGGAGTTCCCCCGTAAAGCCCCAGCATTTT.

The J gene is TRBJ1-1, the V gene TRBV5-1, with 10 bases matching TRBD1. The CDR3 contains 16 residues. The junction had 10 bases not matched to a gene; V was cut back by 0 bases and J by 8 bases. Germline values: CDR1 SGHRS, CDR2 YFSETQ. DNA for the CDR3: TGCGCCAGCAGCTTGGGCCAGGGGACAGGGGACCGAGAAGCTTTCTTT. Translation: CASSLGQGTGDREAFF.

CDR3 region: CASSLWTVTNEKLFF. DNA for the CDR3: TGTGCCAGCAGCCTGTGGACGGTAACTAATGAAAAACTGTTTTTT. The chain uses TRBV7-2 and TRBJ1-4; D call uncertain. The CDR3 contains 15 residues. The germline CDR1 and CDR2 sequences are SGHTA and FQGNSA. Trimming removed 5 bases at V and 1 base at J, with 11 bases between.

This chain joins TRBV30 and TRBJ1-2, with D possibly matching TRBD1 (5 bases). CDR3 length equals 16 residues. Trimming stripped 3 bases from V and 4 bases from J, with 21 bases between. Germline values: CDR1 GTSNPN, CDR2 SVGIG (reference sequence). CDR3 loop: CAWRGVAGGSGYGYTF. CDR3 bases: TGTGCCTGGAGGGGGGTCGCGGGGGGGTCTGGCTATGGCTACACCTTC.

The rearrangement links TRBV19 to TRBJ1-5; 8 nucleotides line up with TRBD1. The junction had 18 bases not matched to a gene; V was cut back by 0 bases and J by 2 bases. The CDR3 is 21 residues long. Germline CDR1 reads LNHDA; CDR2 reads SQIVND (reference sequence). The CDR3 here is CASSIDPRDRLTKVGNQPQHF. CDR3 coding DNA: TGTGCCAGTAGTATAGATCCCCGGGACAGGCTTACAAAGGTAGGCAATCAGCCCCAGCATTTT.

The rearrangement links TRBV27 to TRBJ2-5, with TRBD2 matching 9 bases. The V gene's germline CDR1 is MNHEY and CDR2 SMNVEV (reference sequence). This CDR3 comprises 16 residues. With V trimmed by 3 bases and J by 2 bases, 7 bases remained unmatched. The CDR3 loop reads CASSLADSGGQETQYF. The CDR3 coding sequence is TGTGCCAGCAGTTTGGCCGACAGCGGGGGGCAAGAGACCCAGTACTTC.

This clone was seen only a few times. The chain joins TRBV10-2 to TRBJ1-1; perhaps TRBD1 as D (6 bases). The CDR3 covers 15 residues. Trimming stripped 9 bases from V and 3 bases from J, with 20 bases between. Germline V gives CDR1 WSHSY, CDR2 SAAADI. CDR3 DNA sequence: TGCGCCAGTGGGGACGGGGGGCTGATGTACACTGAAGCTTTCTTT. Translating it yields CASGDGGLMYTEAFF.

This clone was found a few times. V is TRBV4-1 and J is TRBJ1-5; TRBD1 is a possible D gene (6 bases). V was cut by 3 bases and J by 4 bases, with 13 bases left in between. The CDR3 runs to 15 residues. Germline CDR1 and CDR2: MGHRA and YSYEKL. CDR3 DNA sequence: TGCGCCAGCAGCCAGGGGGAGGGGGGAAATCAGCCCCAGCATTTT. Protein: CASSQGEGGNQPQHF.

The rearrangement links TRBV11-2 to TRBJ1-2; D remains unclear. The V gene's germline CDR1 is SGHAT and CDR2 FQNNGV. The V gene lost 1 base and the J gene lost 4 bases, with 13 bases spanning the gap. This CDR3 spans 15 amino acids. This CDR3 reads CASSLAQFPLYGYTF. Written as DNA, the CDR3 is TGTGCCAGCAGCTTAGCCCAATTTCCCCTCTATGGCTACACCTTC.

The genes are TRBV9 and TRBJ2-2; 8 nucleotides agree with TRBD2. Per the germline V gene, CDR1 is SGDLS and CDR2 is YYNGEE. This CDR3 spans 13 amino acids. Losses at the gene ends were 7 bases for V and 6 bases for J; bases not matched to a gene: 5. The DNA of the CDR3 is TGTGCCAGCGCCGCGGGAGGATCCGGGGAGCTGTTTTTT. Encoded protein: CASAAGGSGELFF.

V gene TRBV5-4 combines with J gene TRBJ2-7, with 8 bases identical to TRBD2. Looked up from germline, CDR1 is SGHNT and CDR2 is YYREEE (reference sequence). Losses at the gene ends were 0 bases for V and 11 bases for J; bases not matched to a gene: 13. The CDR3 contains 15 residues. The CDR3 DNA follows: TGTGCCAGCAGCTTGGAGGGACTAGTCGGAGGGGAGGAGTACTTC. Its protein is CASSLEGLVGGEEYF.

The sample holds one count of this clone. V usage is TRBV2 and J usage is TRBJ1-1, with a tentative D call TRBD1 (6 bases). Trimming took off 6 bases at V and 5 bases at J, with 16 bases between the two ends. Germline assignment: CDR1 SNHLY and CDR2 FYNNEI. CDR3 length equals 14 residues. In DNA, the CDR3 is TGTGCCAGCAGCCTGACGGGGGGCTGGACTGAAGCTTTCTTT. This translates into CASSLTGGWTEAFF.

The CDR3: CASSSGTLNTGELFF. CDR3 coding DNA: TGTGCCAGCAGCTCCGGGACGTTGAACACCGGGGAGCTGTTTTTT. The chain employs TRBV9 and TRBJ2-2; either TRBD1 or TRBD2 may fit D (5 bases each). CDR3 length: 15 residues. Germline V gives CDR1 SGDLS, CDR2 YYNGEE. V lost 4 bases and J 1 base, leaving 11 bases between the germline ends.